The clone carrying this TCR delta chain was observed a few times. This sample stems from a study of gamma-delta T cells after stem cell transplantation. TCRdb reran clone calling via CATT on the RT-PCR reads. The repertoire holds thousands of delta-chain clones, with 15% to 20% as singletons. Source material: gamma-delta T cells. The receptor's source is a human donor. It is not recorded whose cells these are; they may come from a transplant donor.

Here the CDR3 DNA reads TGTGCTCTTGTGGTCCTTCCTACGGTGATCCAACCGATTACAGCACAACTCTTCTTT. Protein: CALVVLPTVIQPITAQLFF. The chain couples TRDV1 to TRDJ2, with 9 bases aligning to TRDD2. Looked up from germline, CDR1 is TSWWSYY and CDR2 is QGS. Trimming at V came to 7 bases and at J to 5 bases, leaving 20 bases not matched to a gene. CDR3 length equals 19 residues.